This is a list of T cell receptor beta chains from one sample in a study of graft-versus-host responses after intestinal transplantation. TCRdb's table, derived via immunoSEQ multiplex PCR, lists solely in-frame clones and lacks some. The profile shows about 130,000 clones, around nine tenths of them singletons. These receptors lack a known antigen. The source material was unstimulated CD4+ T cells sorted from spleen or lymph node cells, sampled before intestinal transplant. All receptors derive from a human donor who received an intestinal transplant. CDR3s include the opening cysteine and the closing phenylalanine or tryptophan. A D gene is named only where the DNA matches it firmly. Where a row states a size, it is once, few, many or the class of an expanded clone; other rows omit it.

v_gene	j_gene	abundance	d_gene	CDR3nt	CDR3aa
TRBV15	TRBJ2-2	once	TRBD1	TGTGCCACCAGCACTGGACAGGGGGCCACCGGGGAGCTGTTTTTT	CATSTGQGATGELFF
TRBV10-1	TRBJ2-7	-	-	TGCGCCAGCAGTGCAGGGGTTCCGTACGAGCAGTACTTC	CASSAGVPYEQYF
TRBV18	TRBJ1-1	-	-	TGTGCCAGCTCACCCTCAGTATTCACTGAAGCTTTCTTT	CASSPSVFTEAFF
TRBV2	TRBJ1-2	-	-	TGTGCCAGGGGACCGGGCCCGGGGGGCTACACCTTC	CARGPGPGGYTF
TRBV6-1	TRBJ1-3	-	TRBD1	TGTGCCAGCAGTGGGACAGGGGGCCTCCCCTCTGGAAACACCATATATTTT	CASSGTGGLPSGNTIYF
TRBV7-9	TRBJ1-2	-	-	TGTGCCAGCAGCTTCCATTTGGATCTCGGGGACGGCTACACCTTC	CASSFHLDLGDGYTF
TRBV5-6	TRBJ1-5	-	-	TGTGCCAGCAGCTTGGGGTTAGGGGGGATCTCGGATAGCAATCAGCCCCAGCATTTT	CASSLGLGGISDSNQPQHF
TRBV7-2	TRBJ2-3	-	TRBD2	TGTGCCAGCAGCCCGACTAGCGGGGGGGCAGATACGCAGTATTTT	CASSPTSGGADTQYF
TRBV4-2	TRBJ2-7	-	TRBD2	TGTGCCAGCAGCCAGGAGTTTAGCGGGGGGGCGGGCGAGCAGTACTTC	CASSQEFSGGAGEQYF
TRBV6-1	TRBJ2-1	-	TRBD2	TGTGCCAGCAGTGGGGGTGGGGCTAGCGGGGGGGCCCCTTTGGAGCAGTTCTTC	CASSGGGASGGAPLEQFF
TRBV6-5	TRBJ2-1	-	-	TGTGCCAGCAGTTACTCGGGGCGGGGTTTTTCCGAGCAGTTCTTC	CASSYSGRGFSEQFF
TRBV5-1	TRBJ2-5	-	-	TGCGCCAGCAGCCCCTTTGAAGAGACCCAGTACTTC	CASSPFEETQYF
TRBV9	TRBJ2-2	-	-	TGTGCCAGCAGCGTAGACACCGGGGAGCTGTTTTTT	CASSVDTGELFF
TRBV7-9	TRBJ2-5	-	TRBD2	TGTGCCAGCAGCCCCGGGACTAGCGGGGGAAACCAAGAGACCCAGTACTTC	CASSPGTSGGNQETQYF
TRBV14	TRBJ2-2	-	-	TGTGCCAGCAGCCAGCCCCAGAGGGGCCTAGACACCGGGGAGCTGTTTTTT	CASSQPQRGLDTGELFF
TRBV28	TRBJ1-5	-	-	TGTGCCAGCAGTCCGTTTCCAGGGCCAAGGCAGCCCCAGCATTTT	CASSPFPGPRQPQHF
TRBV4-1	TRBJ2-5	once	-	TGCGCCAGCAGCCAGGATAGCCACCAAGAGACCCAGTACTTC	CASSQDSHQETQYF
TRBV13	TRBJ1-2	-	-	TGTGCCAGCAGCCTAGGAATCTATGGCTACACCTTC	CASSLGIYGYTF
TRBV5-1	TRBJ2-3	-	-	TGCGCCAGCAGAGGGACAGATACGCAGTATTTT	CASRGTDTQYF
TRBV6-5	TRBJ2-5	-	-	TGTGCCAGCAGTTCAATGGGACCCCCAGGCAGGGAGACCCAGTACTTC	CASSSMGPPGRETQYF
TRBV11-3	TRBJ2-1	-	-	TGTGCCAGCAGCTTAGAAGGGGGGCGGGATGAGCAGTTCTTC	CASSLEGGRDEQFF
TRBV4-1	TRBJ1-1	-	TRBD1	TGCGCCAGCAGCCATGGAAGACAGGGGGCGTGGATGAACACTGAAGCTTTCTTT	CASSHGRQGAWMNTEAFF
TRBV4-1	TRBJ2-3	-	-	TGCGCCAGCAGCCAAGTAGGTCGAGGGGTGGGTGGAGATACGCAGTATTTT	CASSQVGRGVGGDTQYF
TRBV27	TRBJ2-2	-	-	TGTGCCAGCAAGGGACACACCGGGGAGCTGTTTTTT	CASKGHTGELFF
TRBV19	TRBJ2-2	-	-	TGTGCCAGCCGTGACGGCCAGAACACCGGGGAGCTGTTTTTT	CASRDGQNTGELFF